The count of the clone carrying this TCR beta chain is one. The data derive from a study of blood T cell repertoires in COVID-19. Study-wide background: Samples representing acute and convalescent COVID-19 were sourced from the United States, Italy and Spain. T cells, B-cell-depleted T cells, or PBMCs supplied cDNA or gDNA.

Trimming took off 2 bases at V and 9 bases at J, with 5 bases between the two ends. The germline CDR1 and CDR2 sequences are MNHEY and SVGAGI. The CDR3 totals 11 residues. Authors' processing steps: Scientists estimated how many nucleated cells there were by amplifying reference gene primers. Only in-frame clones appear in the TCRdb table, and some are missing; sequencing was by immunoSEQ multiplex PCR. That table supplies the V and J calls and clone size; D and trimming were determined from the DNA. This table has roughly 170,000 clones, almost 85% appearing once. This receptor was identified in a man aged 40-50 years who had recovered from COVID-19. Sequencing input: peripheral blood. The J gene is TRBJ2-1, the V gene TRBV6-5; D is unclear. CDR3 nucleotides: TGTGCCAGCAGTTACAGGAGTGAGCAGTTCTTC. Protein: CASSYRSEQFF.